This T cell receptor beta chain originates from a study of cytomegalovirus exposure and HLA in healthy donors. The V end was cut by 1 base, the J end by 10 bases, with 16 bases between. The CDR3 consists of 14 residues. CDR1 and CDR2 from the germline V gene are SGHNT and YENEEA. The primer mix had 60 Vbeta and 13 Jbeta primers. Clones were read by immunoSEQ multiplex PCR, and TCRdb kept only the in-frame ones, dropping some. The data show some 150,000 clones, roughly 80% seen once. Comment on this clone: Its antigen is unknown.

Study-level results: Researchers reported in a later analysis that common viral pathogens appeared linked to several top clusters. With high specificity and sensitivity, the classifier reportedly diagnosed cytomegalovirus status. In a later analysis, most CMV-associated TCR beta chains appeared HLA-restricted.

The V gene is TRBV11-3, the J gene TRBJ1-1; TRBD1 is a possible D gene (5 bases). Sequenced: PBMCs. The sequence came from a woman in her forties in good health and CMV-seronegative. CDR3 bases: TGTGCCAGCAGCTTAGTGTCCGGGGGGAGTGGAGCTTTCTTT. Protein product: CASSLVSGGSGAFF.